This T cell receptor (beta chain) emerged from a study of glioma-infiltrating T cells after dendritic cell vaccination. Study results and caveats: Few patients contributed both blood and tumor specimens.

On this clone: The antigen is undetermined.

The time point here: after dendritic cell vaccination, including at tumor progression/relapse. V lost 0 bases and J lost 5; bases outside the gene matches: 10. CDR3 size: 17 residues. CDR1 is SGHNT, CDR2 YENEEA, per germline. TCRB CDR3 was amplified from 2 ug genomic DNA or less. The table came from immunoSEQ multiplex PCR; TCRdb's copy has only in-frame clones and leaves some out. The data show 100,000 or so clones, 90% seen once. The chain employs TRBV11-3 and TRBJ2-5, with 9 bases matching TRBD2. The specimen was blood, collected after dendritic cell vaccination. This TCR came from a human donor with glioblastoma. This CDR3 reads CASSLDRAGGPGETQYF. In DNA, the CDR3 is TGTGCCAGCAGCTTAGATCGCGCGGGAGGGCCCGGGGAGACCCAGTACTTC.